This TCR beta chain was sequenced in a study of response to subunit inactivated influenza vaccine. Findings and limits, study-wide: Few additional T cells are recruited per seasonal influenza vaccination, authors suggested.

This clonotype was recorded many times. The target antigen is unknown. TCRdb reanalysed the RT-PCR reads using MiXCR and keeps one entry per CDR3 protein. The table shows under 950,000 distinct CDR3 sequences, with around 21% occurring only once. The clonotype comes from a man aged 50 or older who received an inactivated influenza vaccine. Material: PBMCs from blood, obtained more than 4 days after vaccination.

In DNA, the CDR3 is TGTGCCAGCAGTGCCTCCGTAGGACAGGGAAGGGGGAGCAATCAGCCCCAGCATTTT. Translated, it gives CASSASVGQGRGSNQPQHF. The chain uses TRBV12-3 or TRBV12-4 and TRBJ1-5; 8 bases are a match to TRBD1. The length of the CDR3 is 19 residues. Trimming at V came to 5 bases and at J to 1 base, leaving 16 bases not matched to a gene.